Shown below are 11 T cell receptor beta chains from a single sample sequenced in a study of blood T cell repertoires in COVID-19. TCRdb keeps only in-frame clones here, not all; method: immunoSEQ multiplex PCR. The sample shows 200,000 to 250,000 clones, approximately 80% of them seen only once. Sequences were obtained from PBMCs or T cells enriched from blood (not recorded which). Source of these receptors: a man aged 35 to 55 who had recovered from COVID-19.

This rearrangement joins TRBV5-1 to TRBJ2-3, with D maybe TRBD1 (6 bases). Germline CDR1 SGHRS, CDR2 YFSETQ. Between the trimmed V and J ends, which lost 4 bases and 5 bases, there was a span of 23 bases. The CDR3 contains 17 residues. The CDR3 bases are TGCGCCAGCAGCCTGGGTCAAGGGGGTGGATTGAAAGATACGCAGTATTTT. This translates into CASSLGQGGGLKDTQYF. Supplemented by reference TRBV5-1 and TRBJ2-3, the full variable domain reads KAGVTQTPRYLIKTRGQQVTLSCSPISGHRSVSWYQQTPGQGLQFLFEYFSETQRNKGNFPGRFSGRQFSNSRSEMNVSTLELGDSALYLCASSLGQGGGLKDTQYFGPGTRLTVL.

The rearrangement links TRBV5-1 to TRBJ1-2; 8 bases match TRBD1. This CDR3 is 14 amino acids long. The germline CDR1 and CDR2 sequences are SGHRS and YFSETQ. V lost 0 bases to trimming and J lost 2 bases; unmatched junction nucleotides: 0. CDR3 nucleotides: TGCGCCAGCAGCTTGGGGGACAGGAACTATGGCTACACCTTC. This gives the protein CASSLGDRNYGYTF.

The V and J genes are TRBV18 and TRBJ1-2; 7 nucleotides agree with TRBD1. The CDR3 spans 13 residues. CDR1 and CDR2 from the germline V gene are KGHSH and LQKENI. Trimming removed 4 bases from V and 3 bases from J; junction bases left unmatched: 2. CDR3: CASSHDRDYGYTF. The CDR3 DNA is TGTGCCAGCTCACACGACAGGGACTATGGCTACACCTTC. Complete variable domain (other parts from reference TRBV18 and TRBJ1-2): NAGVMQNPRHLVRRRGQEARLRCSPMKGHSHVYWYRQLPEEGLKFMVYLQKENIIDESGMPKERFSAEFPKEGPSILRIQQVVRGDSAAYFCASSHDRDYGYTFGSGTRLTVV.

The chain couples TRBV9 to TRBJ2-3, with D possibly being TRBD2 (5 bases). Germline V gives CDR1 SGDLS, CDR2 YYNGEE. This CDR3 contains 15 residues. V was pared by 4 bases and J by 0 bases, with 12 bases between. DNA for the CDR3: TGTGCCAGCAGCTTAAGCGGATCTAGCACAGATACGCAGTATTTT. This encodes CASSLSGSSTDTQYF. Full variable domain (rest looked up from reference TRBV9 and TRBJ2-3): DSGVTQTPKHLITATGQRVTLRCSPRSGDLSVYWYQQSLDQGLQFLIQYYNGEERAKGNILERFSAQQFPDLHSELNLSSLELGDSALYFCASSLSGSSTDTQYFGPGTRLTVL.

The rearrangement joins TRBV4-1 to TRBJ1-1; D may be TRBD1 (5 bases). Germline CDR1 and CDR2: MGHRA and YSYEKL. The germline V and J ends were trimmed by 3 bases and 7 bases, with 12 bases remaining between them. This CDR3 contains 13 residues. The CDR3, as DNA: TGCGCCAGCAGCCAGCCCCTGGGACTTGAAGCTTTCTTT. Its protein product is CASSQPLGLEAFF.

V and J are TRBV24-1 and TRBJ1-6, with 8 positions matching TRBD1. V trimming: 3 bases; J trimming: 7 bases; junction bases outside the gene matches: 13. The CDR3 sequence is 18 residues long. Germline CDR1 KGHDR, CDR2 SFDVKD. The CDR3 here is CATSDPQHGQGPNSPLHF. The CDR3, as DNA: TGTGCCACCAGTGATCCCCAGCATGGACAGGGACCAAATTCACCCCTCCACTTT.

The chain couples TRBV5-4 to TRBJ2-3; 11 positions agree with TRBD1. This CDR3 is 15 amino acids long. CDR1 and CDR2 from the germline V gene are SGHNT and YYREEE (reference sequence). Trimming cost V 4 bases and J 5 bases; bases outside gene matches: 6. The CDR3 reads CASSPGQGAGDTQYF. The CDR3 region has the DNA TGTGCCAGCAGCCCTGGACAGGGGGCAGGAGATACGCAGTATTTT.

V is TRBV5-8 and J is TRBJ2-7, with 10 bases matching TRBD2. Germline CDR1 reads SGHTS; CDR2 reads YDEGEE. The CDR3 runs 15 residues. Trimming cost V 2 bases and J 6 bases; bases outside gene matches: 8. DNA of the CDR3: TGTGCCAGCAGCTTAGGACTAGCGGCCTCTCGCGAGCAGTACTTC. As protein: CASSLGLAASREQYF.

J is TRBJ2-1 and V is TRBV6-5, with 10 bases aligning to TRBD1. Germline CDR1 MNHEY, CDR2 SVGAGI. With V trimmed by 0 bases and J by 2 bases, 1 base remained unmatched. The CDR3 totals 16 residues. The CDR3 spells CASSYSDRGAYNEQFF. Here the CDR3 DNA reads TGTGCCAGCAGTTACTCGGACAGGGGGGCCTACAATGAGCAGTTCTTC.

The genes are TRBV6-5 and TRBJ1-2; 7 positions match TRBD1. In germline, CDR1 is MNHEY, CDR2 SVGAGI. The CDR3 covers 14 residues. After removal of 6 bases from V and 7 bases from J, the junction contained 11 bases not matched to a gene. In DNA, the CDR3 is TGTGCCAGCAGGGGACCGGACAGGTTCGGTGGCTACACCTTC. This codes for CASRGPDRFGGYTF.

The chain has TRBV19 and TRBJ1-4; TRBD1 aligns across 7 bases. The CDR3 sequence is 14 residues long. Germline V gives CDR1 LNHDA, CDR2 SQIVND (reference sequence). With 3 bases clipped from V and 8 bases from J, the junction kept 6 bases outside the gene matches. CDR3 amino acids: CASSIRQGGEKLFF. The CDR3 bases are TGTGCCAGTAGTATTAGACAGGGTGGCGAAAAACTGTTTTTT.